This T cell receptor beta chain was found in a study of T-cell reconstitution after alpha-beta-depleted transplantation in children. As regards this clonotype: The antigen is undetermined.

Researchers prepared the TCRbeta library using unique molecular identifiers, the study reports. In TCRdb, the PCR reads were re-called with MiXCR into one record per CDR3 protein. Altogether 500,000 to 750,000 distinct CDR3 sequences are present, around 27% being singletons, with the ten largest covering just over 35%. Whole-study results and caveats: Surviving thymic progenitors and recipient T cells were the source of high TCRbeta diversity at day 60 in some patients. Several hundred graft clones that had expanded were reportedly the source of alpha-beta T cells about two months after transplant. A year post-transplant, T-cell counts and diversity derived mostly from newly produced T cells.

This CDR3 is 15 amino acids long. Germline V lookup: CDR1 LNHDA, CDR2 SQIVND (reference sequence). Trimming took 5 bases from V and 6 from J, leaving 17 bases between them. This receptor was obtained from a boy under two years old with Wiskott-Aldrich syndrome, due to receive a stem cell transplant. The J gene is TRBJ2-1, the V gene TRBV19; D unclear. The sequencing used PBMCs, collected before TCRalphabeta/CD19-depleted stem cell transplant. The CDR3 DNA follows: TGTGCCAGTAGTCCAGGCGACCTGGGAACCAATGAGCAGTTCTTC. As protein: CASSPGDLGTNEQFF.